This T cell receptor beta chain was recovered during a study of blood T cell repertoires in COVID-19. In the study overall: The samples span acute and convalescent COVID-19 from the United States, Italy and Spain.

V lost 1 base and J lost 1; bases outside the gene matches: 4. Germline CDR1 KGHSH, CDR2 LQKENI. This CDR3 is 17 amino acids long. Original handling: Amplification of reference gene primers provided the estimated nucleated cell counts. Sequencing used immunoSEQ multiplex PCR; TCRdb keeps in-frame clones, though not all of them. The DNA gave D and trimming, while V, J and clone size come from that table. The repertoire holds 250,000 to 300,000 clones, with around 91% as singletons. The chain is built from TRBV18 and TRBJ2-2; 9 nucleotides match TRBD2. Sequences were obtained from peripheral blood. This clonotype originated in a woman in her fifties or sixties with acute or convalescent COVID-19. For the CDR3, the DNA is TGTGCCAGCTCACCACTTACTAGCGGGCTGAACACCGGGGAGCTGTTTTTT. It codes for CASSPLTSGLNTGELFF.